This T cell receptor (beta chain) was sequenced for a study of identical twins. This clonotype came up a few times. MiXCR, applied by TCRdb to the 5' RACE reads, yields one record per CDR3 protein. The table records some 500,000 distinct CDR3 sequences, approximately 15% of them present only once. After removal of 5 bases from V and 2 bases from J, the junction contained 8 bases not matched to a gene. The CDR3 runs 17 residues. These data are also associated with another study on yellow fever vaccine responses in identical twins.

This TCR derives from a young woman in good health. The chain employs TRBV12-3 or TRBV12-4 and TRBJ2-1; 11 bases map to TRBD1. Sequenced input: CD4+ T cells sorted from blood. This CDR3 reads CASSPGTGGQTYNEQFF. CDR3 nucleotides: TGTGCCAGCAGTCCCGGGACAGGGGGACAAACCTACAATGAGCAGTTCTTC.